Each of the 17 T cell receptor beta chains below was sequenced from the same sample in a study of cytomegalovirus exposure and HLA in healthy donors. The primer mix had 60 Vbeta and 13 Jbeta primers. This table comes from immunoSEQ multiplex PCR, and its TCRdb copy is limited to in-frame clones, with some not included. This sample has about 190,000 clones, with about nine tenths found just once. Source material: PBMCs. These receptors were collected from a boy aged 2 to 10 in good health and CMV-seronegative.

This clone was counted between two and nine times. DNA for the CDR3: TGCGCCAGCAGCCAAGTGCAGGTTGGTGAAGCTTTCTTT. It translates to CASSQVQVGEAFF. The genes are TRBV4-1 and TRBJ1-1; D gene unclear. Trimming left V 1 base short and J 7 bases short, with 10 bases between. Germline V lookup: CDR1 MGHRA, CDR2 YSYEKL. CDR3 length: 13 amino acids.

This chain links TRBV5-1 with TRBJ2-5, with a tentative D call TRBD1 (5 bases). The CDR3 is 15 amino acids. The V and J ends lost 2 bases and 5 bases respectively, with 16 bases between them. Per germline, CDR1 SGHRS and CDR2 YFSETQ. This CDR3 reads CASSFQGQPGETQYF. DNA of the CDR3: TGCGCCAGCAGCTTTCAGGGCCAGCCCGGTGAGACCCAGTACTTC.

V usage is TRBV6-1 and J usage is TRBJ2-4, with 7 nucleotides matching TRBD2. V lost 1 base and J lost 3; bases outside the gene matches: 15. The CDR3 totals 19 residues. Germline lookup yields CDR1 MNHNS and CDR2 SASEGT. The CDR3 region has the DNA TGTGCCAGCAGTGAAGACGGATCCGGGCTAGCGGACTACAAAAACATTCAGTACTTC. Translating it yields CASSEDGSGLADYKNIQYF.

The chain recombines TRBV9 with TRBJ2-2; TRBD2 matches 11 bases. Germline CDR1 SGDLS, CDR2 YYNGEE. CDR3 length equals 16 residues. Trimming removed 2 bases from V and 2 bases from J; junction bases left unmatched: 2. CDR3: CASSVGTSGNTGELFF. CDR3 nucleotides: TGTGCCAGCAGCGTCGGGACTAGCGGAAACACCGGGGAGCTGTTTTTT.

The chain uses TRBV9 and TRBJ2-3, with 8 bases aligning to TRBD2. With 2 bases clipped from V and 3 bases from J, the junction kept 5 bases outside the gene matches. The CDR3 extends over 15 amino acids. Per the germline V gene, CDR1 is SGDLS and CDR2 is YYNGEE. The CDR3 protein is CASSVTGGLTDTQYF. For the CDR3, the DNA is TGTGCCAGCAGCGTCACGGGGGGGCTAACAGATACGCAGTATTTT.

The gene calls are TRBV27 and TRBJ2-1; 9 nucleotides match TRBD2. The CDR3 is 15 residues long. V lost 2 bases, J lost 7 bases, and 6 bases stayed unmatched. Germline CDR1 MNHEY, CDR2 SMNVEV (reference sequence). Written as DNA, the CDR3 is TGTGCCAGCAGTTTAGCGGGAGGGCCCTTTAATGAGCAGTTCTTC. This sequence encodes CASSLAGGPFNEQFF.

V gene TRBV15 combines with J gene TRBJ2-2; TRBD2 is a possible D gene (6 bases). This CDR3 spans 19 amino acids. Germline CDR1 LNHNV, CDR2 YYDKDF (reference sequence). V dropped 5 bases and J dropped 7 bases, with 29 bases sitting between them. CDR3 loop: CATSGLGLGSLGDGGELFF. CDR3 bases: TGTGCCACCAGCGGATTGGGACTGGGATCCCTCGGTGATGGCGGGGAGCTGTTTTTT.

The CDR3, as DNA: TGTGCCAGCAGCCTAATTGTCTATAGCAATCAGCCCCAGCATTTT. It encodes CASSLIVYSNQPQHF. The rearrangement joins TRBV11-2 to TRBJ1-5; the D is unclear. The CDR3 loop spans 15 amino acids. V was trimmed by 5 bases and J by 0 bases, leaving 11 bases between them. CDR1 and CDR2 (germline): SGHAT, FQNNGV.

This clone came up once. This chain links TRBV28 with TRBJ2-4; D call uncertain. V was trimmed by 7 bases and J by 0 bases, leaving 13 bases between them. The length of the CDR3 is 15 residues. CDR1 and CDR2 from the germline V gene are MDHEN and SYDVKM. The CDR3 protein is CASNAATEAKNIQYF. In nucleotides, the CDR3 is TGTGCCAGCAATGCGGCCACGGAAGCCAAAAACATTCAGTACTTC.

The gene calls are TRBV2 and TRBJ1-2; TRBD1 might be the D (6 bases). CDR3 length equals 18 residues. Trimming cost V 5 bases and J 1 base, with 23 bases left between them. The germline V gene encodes CDR1 SNHLY and CDR2 FYNNEI. The DNA of the CDR3 is TGTGCCAGCAGTCCGGTACCTTTCGGGACACAAATTAACTATGGCTACACCTTC. It encodes CASSPVPFGTQINYGYTF.

The CDR3 DNA is TGTGCCAGCAGTGAATTCCCGGGACAGGGAGGCGGCTACACCTTC. Translating it yields CASSEFPGQGGGYTF. The chain has TRBV6-1 and TRBJ1-2, with 9 nucleotides matching TRBD1. This CDR3 contains 15 residues. The germline CDR1 and CDR2 sequences are MNHNS and SASEGT. After removal of 2 bases from V and 8 bases from J, the junction contained 9 bases not matched to a gene.

The chain carries TRBV5-8 and TRBJ1-2; D is unclear. In germline, CDR1 is SGHTS, CDR2 YDEGEE. The CDR3 extends over 12 amino acids. With 6 bases removed from V and 8 bases from J, the gap between germline ends came to 14 bases. The CDR3 protein is CASKSSWLGYTF. The CDR3 nucleotides are TGTGCCAGCAAATCTTCTTGGCTGGGCTACACCTTC.

This clone has more than one count but fewer than ten. This chain joins TRBV5-4 and TRBJ1-1; D unresolved. The CDR3 contains 13 residues. The V and J ends lost 3 bases and 2 bases respectively, with 8 bases between them. Germline values: CDR1 SGHNT, CDR2 YYREEE (reference sequence). As DNA, the CDR3 is TGTGCCAGCAGCTATGACTCTAACACTGAAGCTTTCTTT. Amino acids: CASSYDSNTEAFF.

The V call is TRBV7-3, the J call TRBJ1-6; 9 bases agree with TRBD1. The V and J ends lost 5 bases and 9 bases, in that order; junction bases with no gene match: 8. Germline V gene lookup returns CDR1 SGHTA and CDR2 FQGTGA. CDR3 size: 15 residues. In DNA form, the CDR3 reads TGTGCCAGCAGCACGACAGGGGGTGGGATTTCACCCCTCCACTTT. It codes for CASSTTGGGISPLHF.

The chain joins TRBV28 to TRBJ2-3; D perhaps matches TRBD2 (5 bases). The V end lost 6 bases, the J end lost 4 bases, and 14 bases lay between the germline ends. Germline CDR1 and CDR2: MDHEN and SYDVKM. The CDR3 loop spans 14 amino acids. CDR3: CASRQSGTADTQYF. The CDR3 bases are TGTGCCAGCAGACAAAGCGGTACCGCAGATACGCAGTATTTT.

The chain couples TRBV11-2 to TRBJ1-1, with D unresolved. CDR1 is SGHAT, CDR2 FQNNGV, per germline. Trimming removed 5 bases at V and 4 bases at J, with 14 bases between. The CDR3 consists of 14 residues. The CDR3 region has the DNA TGTGCCAGCAGCCCTAACTATAGACCCACTGAAGCTTTCTTT. Its protein is CASSPNYRPTEAFF. Filled out from reference TRBV11-2 and TRBJ1-1, the complete variable domain reads EAGVAQSPRYKIIEKRQSVAFWCNPISGHATLYWYQQILGQGPKLLIQFQNNGVVDDSQLPKDRFSAERLKGVDSTLKIQPAKLEDSAVYLCASSPNYRPTEAFFGQGTRLTVV.

The rearrangement joins TRBV6-1 to TRBJ2-1, with unresolved D. Trimming left V 1 base short and J 6 bases short, with 13 bases between. The germline CDR1 and CDR2 sequences are MNHNS and SASEGT. This CDR3 spans 15 amino acids. CDR3 sequence: CASSEVARASNEQFF. Here the CDR3 DNA reads TGTGCCAGCAGTGAAGTCGCTCGAGCCTCCAATGAGCAGTTCTTC.